This T cell receptor beta chain was retrieved from a study of blood T cell repertoires in COVID-19. The overall study: Acute and convalescent COVID-19 specimens originated in the United States, Italy and Spain. T cells, B-cell-depleted T cells, or PBMCs provided the cDNA or gDNA that served as material.

Under the authors' procedure: Estimation of nucleated cell counts was performed using reference gene primer amplification. The table came from immunoSEQ multiplex PCR; TCRdb's copy has only in-frame clones and leaves some out. The V and J calls and clone size were taken over from that table, and D and trimming were inferred from the DNA. Altogether roughly 76,000 clones are present, 80% to 95% being singletons, with the ten largest covering approximately 4.8%. CDR1 and CDR2 from the germline V gene are MNHNY and SVGAGI (reference sequence). CDR3 length: 12 amino acids. Trimming took 8 bases from V and 6 from J; bases not matched to a gene: 5.

The origin of this receptor is a woman aged 60-75 years with active COVID-19. V and J are TRBV6-6 and TRBJ2-7; TRBD2 agrees at 9 bases. The sample was peripheral blood. CDR3: CASSAGGGEQYF. The CDR3 region has the DNA TGTGCCAGCTCAGCGGGGGGCGGCGAGCAGTACTTC.